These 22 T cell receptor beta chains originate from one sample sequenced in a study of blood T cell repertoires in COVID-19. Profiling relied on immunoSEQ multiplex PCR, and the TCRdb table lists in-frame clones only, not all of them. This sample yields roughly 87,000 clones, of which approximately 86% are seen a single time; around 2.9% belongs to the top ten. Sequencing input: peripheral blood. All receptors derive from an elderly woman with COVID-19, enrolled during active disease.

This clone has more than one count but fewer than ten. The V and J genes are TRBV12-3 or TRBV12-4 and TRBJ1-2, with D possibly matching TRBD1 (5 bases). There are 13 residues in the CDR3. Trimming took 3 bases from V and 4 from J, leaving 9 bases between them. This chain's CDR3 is CASSLGHGYGYTF. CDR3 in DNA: TGTGCCAGCAGTTTGGGGCACGGCTATGGCTACACCTTC.

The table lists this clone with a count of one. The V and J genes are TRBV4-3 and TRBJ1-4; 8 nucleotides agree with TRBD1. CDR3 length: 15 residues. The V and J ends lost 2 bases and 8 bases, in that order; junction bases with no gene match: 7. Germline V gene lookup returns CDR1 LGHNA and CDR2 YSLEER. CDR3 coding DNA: TGCGCCAGCAGCCAATCCCCAGGGGGCAGGGAAAAACTGTTTTTT. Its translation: CASSQSPGGREKLFF.

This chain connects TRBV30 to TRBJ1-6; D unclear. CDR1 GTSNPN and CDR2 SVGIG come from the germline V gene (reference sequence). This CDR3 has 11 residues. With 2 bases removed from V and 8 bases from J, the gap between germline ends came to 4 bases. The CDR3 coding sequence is TGTGCCTGGAGTTCTGATTCACCCCTCCACTTT. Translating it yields CAWSSDSPLHF.

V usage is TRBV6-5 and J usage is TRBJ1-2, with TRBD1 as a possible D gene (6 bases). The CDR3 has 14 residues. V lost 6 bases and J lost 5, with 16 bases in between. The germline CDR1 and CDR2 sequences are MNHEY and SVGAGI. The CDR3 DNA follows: TGTGCCAGCAGCCGAGACGGGACAACGTATGGCTACACCTTC. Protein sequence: CASSRDGTTYGYTF.

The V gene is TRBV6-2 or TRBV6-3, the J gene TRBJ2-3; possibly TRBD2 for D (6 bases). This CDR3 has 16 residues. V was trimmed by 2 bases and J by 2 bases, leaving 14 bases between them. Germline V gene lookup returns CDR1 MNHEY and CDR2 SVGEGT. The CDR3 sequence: CASSYQRGGTTDTQYF. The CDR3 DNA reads TGTGCCAGCAGTTACCAACGAGGAGGGACCACAGATACGCAGTATTTT.

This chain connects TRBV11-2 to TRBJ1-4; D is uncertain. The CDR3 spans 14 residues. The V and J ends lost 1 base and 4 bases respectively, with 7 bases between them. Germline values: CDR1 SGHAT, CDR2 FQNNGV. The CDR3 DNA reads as TGTGCCAGCAGCTTAGGCCAGAATAATGAAAAACTGTTTTTT. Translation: CASSLGQNNEKLFF.

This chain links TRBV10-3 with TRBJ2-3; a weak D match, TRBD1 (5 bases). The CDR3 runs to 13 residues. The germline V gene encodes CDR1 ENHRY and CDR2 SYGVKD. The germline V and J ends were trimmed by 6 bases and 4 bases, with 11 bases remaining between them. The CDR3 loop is CAISPVGADTQYF. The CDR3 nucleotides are TGTGCCATCAGCCCAGTAGGGGCAGATACGCAGTATTTT.

CDR3 sequence reads: CASSLRLTSGSGFNEQFF. The CDR3 nucleotides are TGTGCCAGCAGCTTGAGGTTGACTAGCGGGAGCGGTTTCAATGAGCAGTTCTTC. The V call is TRBV7-3, the J call TRBJ2-1, with 12 nucleotides matching TRBD2. Germline CDR1 and CDR2: SGHTA and FQGTGA. V lost 3 bases, J lost 6 bases, and 12 bases stayed unmatched. This CDR3 has 18 residues. Variable domain in full (rest from reference TRBV7-3 and TRBJ2-1): GAGVSQTPSNKVTEKGKYVELRCDPISGHTALYWYRQSLGQGPEFLIYFQGTGAADDSGLPNDRFFAVRPEGSVSTLKIQRTERGDSAVYLCASSLRLTSGSGFNEQFFGPGTRLTVL.

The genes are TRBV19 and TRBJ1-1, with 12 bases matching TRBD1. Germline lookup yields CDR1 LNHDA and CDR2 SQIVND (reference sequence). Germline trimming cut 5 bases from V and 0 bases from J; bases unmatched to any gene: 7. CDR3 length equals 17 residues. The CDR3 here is CASSSGTGGPMNTEAFF. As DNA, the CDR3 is TGTGCCAGTAGTTCCGGGACAGGGGGCCCTATGAACACTGAAGCTTTCTTT.

The CDR3 loop reads CATSRDPGRTEAFF. The DNA of the CDR3 is TGTGCCACCAGCAGAGATCCAGGGCGAACTGAAGCTTTCTTT. The chain employs TRBV15 and TRBJ1-1, with a tentative D call TRBD1 (5 bases). This CDR3 has 14 amino acids. The germline CDR1 and CDR2 sequences are LNHNV and YYDKDF (reference sequence). Trimming removed 0 bases at V and 5 bases at J, with 10 bases between.

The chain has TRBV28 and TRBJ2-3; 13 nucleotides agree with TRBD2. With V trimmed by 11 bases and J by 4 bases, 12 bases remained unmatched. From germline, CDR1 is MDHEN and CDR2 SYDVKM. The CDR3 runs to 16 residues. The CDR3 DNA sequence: TGTGCCGGTACTAGCGGGAGGGGGTTTCCCGCAGATACGCAGTATTTT. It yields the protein CAGTSGRGFPADTQYF.

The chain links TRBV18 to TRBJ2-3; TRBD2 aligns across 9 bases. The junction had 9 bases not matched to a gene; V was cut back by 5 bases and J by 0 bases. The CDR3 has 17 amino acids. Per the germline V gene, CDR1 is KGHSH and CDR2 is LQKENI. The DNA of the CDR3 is TGTGCCAGCTCAAGCCTATCAGCGGGAGGTAGCACAGATACGCAGTATTTT. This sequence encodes CASSSLSAGGSTDTQYF.

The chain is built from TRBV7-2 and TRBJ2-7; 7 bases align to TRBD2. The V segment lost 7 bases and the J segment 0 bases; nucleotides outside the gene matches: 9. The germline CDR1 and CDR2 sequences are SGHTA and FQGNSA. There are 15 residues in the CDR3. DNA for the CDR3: TGTGCCAGCACCCTTCCGGGAGGCCGCTCCTACGAGCAGTACTTC. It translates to CASTLPGGRSYEQYF. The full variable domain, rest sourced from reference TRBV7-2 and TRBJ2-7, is GAGVSQSPSNKVTEKGKDVELRCDPISGHTALYWYRQSLGQGLEFLIYFQGNSAPDKSGLPSDRFSAERTGGSVSTLTIQRTQQEDSAVYLCASTLPGGRSYEQYFGPGTRLTVT.

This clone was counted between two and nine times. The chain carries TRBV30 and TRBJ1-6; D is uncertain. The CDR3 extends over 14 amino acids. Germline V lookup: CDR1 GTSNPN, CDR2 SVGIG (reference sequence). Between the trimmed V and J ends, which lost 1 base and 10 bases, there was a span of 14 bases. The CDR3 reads CAWSASMSSSPLHF. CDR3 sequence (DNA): TGTGCCTGGAGTGCCAGTATGTCCTCATCACCCCTCCACTTT.

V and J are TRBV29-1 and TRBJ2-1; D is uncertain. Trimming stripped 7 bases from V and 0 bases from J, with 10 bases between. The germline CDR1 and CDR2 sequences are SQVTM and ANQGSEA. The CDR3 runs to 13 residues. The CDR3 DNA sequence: TGCAGCGCCCGAAGGAGCTCCTACAATGAGCAGTTCTTC. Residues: CSARRSSYNEQFF.

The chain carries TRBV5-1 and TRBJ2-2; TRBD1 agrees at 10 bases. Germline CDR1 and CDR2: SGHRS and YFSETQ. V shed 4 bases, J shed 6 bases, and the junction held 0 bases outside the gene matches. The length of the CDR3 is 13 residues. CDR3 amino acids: CASSGQGAGELFF. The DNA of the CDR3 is TGCGCCAGCAGCGGACAGGGGGCCGGGGAGCTGTTTTTT. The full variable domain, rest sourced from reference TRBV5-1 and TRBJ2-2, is KAGVTQTPRYLIKTRGQQVTLSCSPISGHRSVSWYQQTPGQGLQFLFEYFSETQRNKGNFPGRFSGRQFSNSRSEMNVSTLELGDSALYLCASSGQGAGELFFGEGSRLTVL.

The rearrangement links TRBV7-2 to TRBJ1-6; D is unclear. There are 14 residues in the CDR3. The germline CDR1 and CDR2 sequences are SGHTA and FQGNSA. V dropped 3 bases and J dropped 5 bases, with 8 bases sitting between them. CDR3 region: CASSFDWDNSPLHF. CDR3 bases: TGTGCCAGCAGCTTCGACTGGGATAATTCACCCCTCCACTTT.

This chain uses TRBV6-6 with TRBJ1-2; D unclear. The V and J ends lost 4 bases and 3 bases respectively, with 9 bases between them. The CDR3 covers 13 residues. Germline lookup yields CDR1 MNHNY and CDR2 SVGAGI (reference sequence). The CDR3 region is CASSLLVDYGYTF. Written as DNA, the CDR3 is TGTGCCAGCAGTTTATTAGTGGACTATGGCTACACCTTC.

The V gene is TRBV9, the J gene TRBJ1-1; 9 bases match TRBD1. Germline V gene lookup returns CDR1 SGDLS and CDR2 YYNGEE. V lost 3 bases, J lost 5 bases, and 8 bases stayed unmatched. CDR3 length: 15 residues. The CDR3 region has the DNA TGTGCCAGCAGCGCACAAAACAGGGGGCTTACTGAAGCTTTCTTT. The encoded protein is CASSAQNRGLTEAFF.

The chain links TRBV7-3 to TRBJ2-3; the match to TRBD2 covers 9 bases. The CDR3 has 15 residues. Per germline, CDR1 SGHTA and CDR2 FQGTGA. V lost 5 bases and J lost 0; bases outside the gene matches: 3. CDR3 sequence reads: CASSISGGSTDTQYF. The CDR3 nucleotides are TGTGCCAGCAGCATAAGCGGGGGGAGCACAGATACGCAGTATTTT.

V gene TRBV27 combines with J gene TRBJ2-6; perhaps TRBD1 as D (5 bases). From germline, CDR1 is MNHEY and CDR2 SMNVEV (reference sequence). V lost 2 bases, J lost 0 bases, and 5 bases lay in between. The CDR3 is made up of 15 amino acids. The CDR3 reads CASSLRGSGANVLTF. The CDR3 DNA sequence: TGTGCCAGCAGTTTAAGGGGCTCTGGGGCCAACGTCCTGACTTTC.

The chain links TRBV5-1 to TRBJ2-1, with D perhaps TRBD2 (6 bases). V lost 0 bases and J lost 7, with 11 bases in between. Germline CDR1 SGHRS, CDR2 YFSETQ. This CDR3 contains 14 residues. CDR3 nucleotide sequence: TGCGCCAGCAGCTTGGCCCCGACTAGTAATGAGCAGTTCTTC. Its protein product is CASSLAPTSNEQFF.